Only a few counts were recorded for the clone carrying this T cell receptor (beta chain). Its matching antigen is unknown. Barcoded TCR alpha and TCR beta cDNA libraries with UMIs came from 5'RACE using constant-segment primers. TCRdb re-called the 5' RACE reads through MiXCR, storing one row per CDR3 protein. The sample contains fewer than 500,000 distinct CDR3 sequences, around 25% of which appear only once. This CDR3 comprises 12 residues. Looked up from germline, CDR1 is ENHRY and CDR2 is SYGVKD. Trimming took off 8 bases at V and 5 bases at J, with 10 bases between the two ends. These data belong to a study of T-cell memory formation after mild COVID-19. Study information: Clusters of TCRs were largely donor specific. Points from the study as a whole: Contracting CD4+ clones lay largely in CM and EM, with CD8+ ones residing in EMRA. Later expanders leaned CD4+, whereas clones that contracted between day 15 and 85 were balanced CD4/CD8.

The chain couples TRBV10-3 to TRBJ2-4; possibly TRBD2 for D (7 bases). This TCR derives from an adult woman who had mild COVID-19 (a few samples of this study predate the infection). Cell type and time point are not known. The sample comprised PBMCs or a T cell subset sorted from them (not recorded which). CDR3 amino acids: CAIGRGENIQYF. DNA of the CDR3: TGTGCCATCGGGAGGGGGGAAAACATTCAGTACTTC.